One T cell receptor beta chain is described in this entry. The antigen is undetermined. The entry originates in a study of vaccination and CD4 T cells after COVID-19. Researchers used the Oncomine TCR Beta short-read assay to sequence DNA from cultured CD4+ T cells. TCRdb used MiXCR to reprocess the PCR reads, holding one entry per CDR3 protein. Of under 20,000 distinct CDR3 sequences in the sample, about 40% were seen once. Treatment described: roughly 11-day PBMC culture with coronavirus spike peptide pools or control peptides (ViraFEST assay). Trimming took off 8 bases at V and 6 bases at J, with 11 bases between the two ends. This CDR3 region has 11 residues. CDR1 and CDR2 (germline): SGHAT, FQNNGV.

The chain couples TRBV11-2 to TRBJ2-7, with D maybe TRBD2 (7 bases). The sequence came from a human donor with COVID-19. The sample comprised cultured CD4+ T cells from blood. The CDR3 DNA reads TGTGCCAGCCGCGGGGGCGTCGAGCAGTACTTC. This encodes CASRGGVEQYF.